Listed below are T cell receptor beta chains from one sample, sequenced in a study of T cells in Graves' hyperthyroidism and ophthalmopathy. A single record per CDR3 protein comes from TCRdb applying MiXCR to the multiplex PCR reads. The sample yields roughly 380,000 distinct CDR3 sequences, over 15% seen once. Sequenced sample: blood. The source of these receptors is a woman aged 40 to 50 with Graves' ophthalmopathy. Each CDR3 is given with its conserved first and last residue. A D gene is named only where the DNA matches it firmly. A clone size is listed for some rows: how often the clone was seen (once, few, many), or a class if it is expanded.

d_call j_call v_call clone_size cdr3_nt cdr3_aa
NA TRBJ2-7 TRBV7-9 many TGTGCCAGCAGCCCTCCTGTAAGCTCCTACGAGCAGTACTTC CASSPPVSSYEQYF
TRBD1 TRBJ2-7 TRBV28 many TGTGCCAGTACCTTGACAGGGCCGTCCTACGAGCAGTACTTC CASTLTGPSYEQYF
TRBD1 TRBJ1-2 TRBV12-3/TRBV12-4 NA TGTGCCAGCAGGGAGACAGGGGGAAAGGGCTATGGCTACACCTTC CASRETGGKGYGYTF
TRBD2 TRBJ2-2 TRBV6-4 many TGTGCCAGCAGTAGCGGGACGAACACCGGGGAGCTGTTTTTT CASSSGTNTGELFF
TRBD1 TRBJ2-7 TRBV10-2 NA TGCGCCAACAGTCGAGGGGGCGAGCAGTGCTTC CANSRGGEQCF
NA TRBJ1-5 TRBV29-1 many TGCAGCGTTAAGGACAGTCATAGCAATCAGCCCCAGCATTTT CSVKDSHSNQPQHF
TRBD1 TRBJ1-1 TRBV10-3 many TGTGCCATCACCAACCTCCGCTCGGGACAGATGGAAGCTTTCTTT CAITNLRSGQMEAFF
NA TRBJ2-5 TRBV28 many TGTGCCATAAAGGGGGGCCGAGAGACCCAGTACTTC CAIKGGRETQYF
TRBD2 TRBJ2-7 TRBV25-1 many TGTGCCAGCACATCAGCGGGGCCTTCCTACGAGCAGTACTTC CASTSAGPSYEQYF
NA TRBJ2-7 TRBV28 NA TGTGCCAGCAGTTTACTTCCAGGGAACTACGAGCAGTACTTC CASSLLPGNYEQYF
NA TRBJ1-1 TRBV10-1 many TGCGCCAGCAGTGAGTCTTCGGGACGGAACACTGAAGCTTTCTTT CASSESSGRNTEAFF
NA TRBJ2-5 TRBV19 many TGTGCCAGTAGCCCCTATGGGGGTGGTCAAGAGACCCAGTACTTC CASSPYGGGQETQYF
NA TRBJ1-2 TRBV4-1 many TGCGCCAGCAGCCAGGTAGGACTGACCAACTATGGCTACACCTTC CASSQVGLTNYGYTF
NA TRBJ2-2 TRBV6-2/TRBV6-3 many TGTGCCAGCAGTACACGGCGGGGCGCCGGGGAGCTGTTTTTT CASSTRRGAGELFF
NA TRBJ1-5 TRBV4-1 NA TGCGCCAGCAGCCAAGAACGGGGAGCCGGGTATGGCAATCAGCCCCAGCATTTT CASSQERGAGYGNQPQHF
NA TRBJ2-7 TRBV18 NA TGTGCCAGCTCACCTGTAAGCGATGAGTACGAGCAGTACTTC CASSPVSDEYEQYF
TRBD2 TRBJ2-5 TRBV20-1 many TGCAGTGCCATTGGGACTAGCGGGAGGAGAGAGACCCAGTACTTC CSAIGTSGRRETQYF
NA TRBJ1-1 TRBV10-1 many TGCGCCAGCAGGGTAGGAGCTGGGGACGCCAACACTGAAGCTTTCTTT CASRVGAGDANTEAFF
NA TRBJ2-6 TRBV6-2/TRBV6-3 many TGTGCCAGCAAGGGCTTCGTAGGCTCTGGGGCCAACGTCCTGACTTTC CASKGFVGSGANVLTF
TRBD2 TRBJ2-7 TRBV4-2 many TGTGCCAGCAGCCGATATCTAGCGGGAGGAACCCGCTCCTACGAGCAGTACTTC CASSRYLAGGTRSYEQYF
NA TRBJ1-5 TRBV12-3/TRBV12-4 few TGTGCCAGCAGTTTTGTTTTCCTAGCGTTCCGTCCGGGGCAGCCCCAGCATTTT CASSFVFLAFRPGQPQHF
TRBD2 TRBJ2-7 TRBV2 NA TGTGCCAGCAGCGAGGGACTATATAACTCCTACGAGCAGTACTTC CASSEGLYNSYEQYF
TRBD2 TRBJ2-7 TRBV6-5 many TGTGCCAGCAGTTACTCGGTGCGACTAGCTCGTTACGAGCAGTACTTC CASSYSVRLARYEQYF
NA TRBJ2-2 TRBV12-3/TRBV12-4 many TGTGCCAGCAGTACGACCGGGACCACCACCGGGGAGCTGTTTTTT CASSTTGTTTGELFF
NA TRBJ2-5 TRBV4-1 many TGCGCCAGCAGCCAAGTCGAAAACTCGGAGACCCAGTACTTC CASSQVENSETQYF
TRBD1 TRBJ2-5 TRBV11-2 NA TGTGCCAGCAGTTTGGGCTGGGACAGGGGGCAAGAGACCCAGTACTTC CASSLGWDRGQETQYF
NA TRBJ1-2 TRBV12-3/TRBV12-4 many TGTGCCAGCAGTTTAACAGGGTGGGGCTACACCTTC CASSLTGWGYTF
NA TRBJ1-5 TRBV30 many TGTGCCTGGAGTGGGGATGATAGCAATCAGCCCCAGCATTTT CAWSGDDSNQPQHF
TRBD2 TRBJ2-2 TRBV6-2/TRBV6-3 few TGTGCCAGCAGTAGAGCGGGGGAGTCCACCGGGGAGCTGTTTTTT CASSRAGESTGELFF
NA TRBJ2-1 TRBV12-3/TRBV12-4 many TGTGCCAGCAGTAGGGCCGGTGAGCAGTTCTTC CASSRAGEQFF
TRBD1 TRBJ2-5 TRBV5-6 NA TGTGCCAGCAGCTTACGATCGACAGGGGAAGGATGGGAGACCCAGTACTTC CASSLRSTGEGWETQYF
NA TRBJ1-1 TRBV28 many TGTGCCAGCACCTTTGGGTTGAACACTGAAGCTTTCTTT CASTFGLNTEAFF
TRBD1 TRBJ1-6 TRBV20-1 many TGCAGTGCAAATATCGGACAGGGGTTCTCACCCCTCCACTTT CSANIGQGFSPLHF
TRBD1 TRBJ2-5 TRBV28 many TGTGCCAGCAGGACCCGACAGGGGGTATCAGAGACCCAGTACTTC CASRTRQGVSETQYF
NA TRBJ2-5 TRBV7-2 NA TGCGCCAGCAGCCAAGAAGAGGGGATTGGGACCCAGTACTTC CASSQEEGIGTQYF
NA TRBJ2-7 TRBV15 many TGTGCCACCAGCAGAGATCGGAGGGTAGAGCAGTACTTC CATSRDRRVEQYF
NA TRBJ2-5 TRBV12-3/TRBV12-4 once TGTGCCAGCAACGACTACGGCGGGACCCAGTACTTC CASNDYGGTQYF
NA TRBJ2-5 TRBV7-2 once TGTGCCAGCAGCTTAGGGGTGACCACCCAGTACTTC CASSLGVTTQYF
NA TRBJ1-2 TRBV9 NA TGTGCCAGCAGCGTAGGCTCGGCCCTCTATGGCTACAACTTC CASSVGSALYGYNF
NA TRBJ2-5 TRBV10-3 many TGTGCCATCAGGAACACGGACCAAGAGACCCAGTACTTC CAIRNTDQETQYF
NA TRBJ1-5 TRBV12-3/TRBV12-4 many TGTGCCAGCAGTTTAAGTCAGAATAGCAATCAGCCCCAGCATTTT CASSLSQNSNQPQHF
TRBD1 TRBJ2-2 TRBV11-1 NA TGTGCCAGCAGCTTAGGTTCCCCCGGGACAGGGAACACCGGGGAGCTGTTTTTT CASSLGSPGTGNTGELFF
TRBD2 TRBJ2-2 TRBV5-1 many TGCGCCAGCAGCTGGACTAGCCCTAACACCGGGGAGCTGTTTTTT CASSWTSPNTGELFF
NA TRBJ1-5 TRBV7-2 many TGTGCCAGCAGCTTAGGGGGAGTCGGCAATCAGCCCCAGCATTTT CASSLGGVGNQPQHF
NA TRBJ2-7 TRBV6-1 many TGTGCCAGTAGAATTAGTGGGAGCTCCTACGAGCAGTACTTC CASRISGSSYEQYF
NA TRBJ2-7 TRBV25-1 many TGTGCCAGCAGGGCATTCCTGGAGGGCGAGCAGTACTTC CASRAFLEGEQYF
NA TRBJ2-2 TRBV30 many TGTGCCTGGAGTGTAGTCACAGCCCGGGGGACCGGGGAGCTGTTTTTT CAWSVVTARGTGELFF
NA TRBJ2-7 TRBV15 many TGTGCCACCAGCAGGGTTCGGGGAAGCTCCTACGAGCGGTACTTC CATSRVRGSSYERYF
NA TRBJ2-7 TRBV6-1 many TGTGCCAGCAGTGAAGCGGAGGGGGGCCACGAGCAGTACTTC CASSEAEGGHEQYF